The entry below gives a single TCR beta chain sequence along with its context. What it binds is unknown. The data stem from a study of T cell repertoires in cytomegalovirus infection. Study-level background: Indicated by public TCR beta signatures were CMV infection and matching HLA type. Notes on the study in general: In two of eight donors, the top clonotype was HLA-C-restricted CMV-specific.

One entry per CDR3 protein, called by TCRdb with MiXCR from the reads. The data hold some 940,000 distinct CDR3 sequences, with 31% observed a single time. The length of the CDR3 is 10 residues. Deletions cut 8 bases from V and 8 bases from J, with 9 bases between. Germline V lookup: CDR1 SNHLY, CDR2 FYNNEI. This material consisted of cultured CD8+ T cells from PBMCs, taken from culture after CMV antigen stimulation. V usage is TRBV2 and J usage is TRBJ1-2, with D unclear. The receptor comes from a human donor in good health (CMV status not recorded). Some clones in this sample may be carry-over from other donors' samples. The CDR3 bases are TGTGCCAGCCCCCGCGACGGCTACACCTTC. Its protein is CASPRDGYTF.